The 3 T cell receptor beta chains reported below all come from one sample, sequenced in a study of cytomegalovirus exposure and HLA in healthy donors. The PCR was carried out with 60 Vbeta primers and 13 Jbeta primers. The method was immunoSEQ multiplex PCR; TCRdb's version includes in-frame clones alone and lacks a portion of them. The repertoire holds 100,000 to 150,000 clones, with around 75% as singletons. The source material was PBMCs. The source is a woman in her forties or fifties in good health and CMV-seropositive.

V usage is TRBV5-1 and J usage is TRBJ1-5; 9 positions match TRBD1. This CDR3 has 15 residues. The germline V gene encodes CDR1 SGHRS and CDR2 YFSETQ. J lost 7 bases, V lost 5 bases, and 10 bases had no gene match. For the CDR3, the DNA is TGCGCCAGCAGGAGGACAGGGGAGTCGCAGCAGCCCCAGCATTTT. The encoded protein is CASRRTGESQQPQHF. The whole variable domain, filled in from reference TRBV5-1 and TRBJ1-5, reads KAGVTQTPRYLIKTRGQQVTLSCSPISGHRSVSWYQQTPGQGLQFLFEYFSETQRNKGNFPGRFSGRQFSNSRSEMNVSTLELGDSALYLCASRRTGESQQPQHFGDGTRLSIL.

CDR3 loop: CASSYSALYEQYF. In DNA form, the CDR3 reads TGTGCCAGCAGTTATAGCGCGCTCTACGAGCAGTACTTC. J is TRBJ2-7 and V is TRBV6-6; possible D gene TRBD2, 5 bases. The CDR3 spans 13 residues. The ends were cut back, 3 bases at V and 3 bases at J, with 9 bases in the middle. The germline V gene has CDR1 MNHNY and CDR2 SVGAGI (reference sequence).

The chain recombines TRBV2 with TRBJ2-1, with a weak D call TRBD2 (6 bases). This CDR3 has 17 amino acids. The germline gives CDR1 SNHLY, CDR2 FYNNEI. Deletions cut 4 bases from V and 4 bases from J, with 20 bases between. This CDR3 is CASSVRTGVSRYNEQFF. The DNA of the CDR3 is TGTGCCAGCAGTGTGAGGACGGGGGTATCCAGATACAATGAGCAGTTCTTC.